This entry lists 14 T cell receptor beta chains sequenced from one sample in a study of blood T cell repertoires in COVID-19. The repertoire was sequenced with immunoSEQ multiplex PCR; TCRdb's copy has only in-frame clones and lacks some. This sample has around 170,000 clones; just over 85% occur once, and the top ten carry around 8.6%. The sequencing sample was made of peripheral blood. The receptors here all came from a man aged 45 to 65 with active or convalescent COVID-19.

This clone was counted once. The chain recombines TRBV6-1 with TRBJ1-5, with 9 positions matching TRBD1. V lost 1 base to trimming and J lost 8 bases; unmatched junction nucleotides: 3. The CDR3 totals 14 residues. The germline V gene has CDR1 MNHNS and CDR2 SASEGT. CDR3 nucleotide sequence: TGTGCCAGCAGTGAAGACAGGGGGCTCAAGCCCCAGCATTTT. Translated: CASSEDRGLKPQHF.

The DNA of the CDR3 is TGTGCCAGCAGCCCCCCGGGGGGGTTCGCGCACAATGAGCAGTTCTTC. Protein sequence: CASSPPGGFAHNEQFF. The rearrangement joins TRBV7-2 to TRBJ2-1, with 8 positions matching TRBD2. Germline trimming cut 5 bases from V and 5 bases from J; bases unmatched to any gene: 11. CDR3 length equals 16 residues. Germline CDR1 SGHTA, CDR2 FQGNSA.

J is TRBJ1-4 and V is TRBV5-3; 7 nucleotides line up with TRBD1. Being an ORF, TRBV5-3 has a function that is uncertain. The V gene end was trimmed by 4 bases and the J gene end by 3 bases; junction bases not matched to a gene: 9. This CDR3 is 16 amino acids long. As DNA, the CDR3 is TGTGCCAGAAGCCAAGGGGGCTTTACGGCTAATGAAAAACTGTTTTTT. Amino acid sequence: CARSQGGFTANEKLFF.

The chain carries TRBV6-6 and TRBJ2-7, with 14 positions matching TRBD2. Germline-derived CDR1 and CDR2 are MNHNY and SVGAGI (reference sequence). The V gene end was trimmed by 5 bases and the J gene end by 6 bases; junction bases not matched to a gene: 6. This CDR3 region has 15 residues. The CDR3, as DNA: TGTGCCAGCAGTGATCCGGGACTAGCGGGGGCCGAGCAGTACTTC. It codes for CASSDPGLAGAEQYF.

The J gene is TRBJ1-6, the V gene TRBV27, with unresolved D. The germline V and J ends were trimmed by 0 bases and 8 bases, with 5 bases remaining between them. CDR1 MNHEY and CDR2 SMNVEV come from the germline V gene (reference sequence). There are 13 residues in the CDR3. The CDR3 spells CASSLSQDSPLHF. The CDR3 bases are TGTGCCAGCAGTTTATCACAAGATTCACCCCTCCACTTT.

V gene TRBV3-1 (or the pseudogene TRBV3-2) combines with J gene TRBJ2-1; D is ambiguous. Germline assignment: CDR1 LGHDT and CDR2 YNNKEL (reference sequence). Trimming cost V 0 bases and J 4 bases, with 7 bases left between them. This CDR3 has 14 amino acids. This CDR3 reads CASSQDGAYNEQFF. Written as DNA, the CDR3 is TGTGCCAGCAGCCAAGATGGAGCATACAATGAGCAGTTCTTC.

This chain joins TRBV6-6 and TRBJ1-4; D may be TRBD1 (5 bases). Looked up from germline, CDR1 is MNHNY and CDR2 is SVGAGI (reference sequence). This CDR3 has 15 amino acids. V lost 6 bases, J lost 7 bases, and 18 bases lay in between. The CDR3 region is CASRGLGAGGEKLFF. CDR3 bases: TGTGCCAGCAGGGGCCTAGGGGCCGGGGGTGAAAAACTGTTTTTT.

The rearrangement uses TRBV27 and TRBJ1-3; D gene unclear. The V gene lost 4 bases and the J gene lost 2 bases, with 6 bases spanning the gap. The CDR3 extends over 13 amino acids. From germline, CDR1 is MNHEY and CDR2 SMNVEV (reference sequence). For the CDR3, the DNA is TGTGCCAGCAGTTCAGATCCTGGAAACACCATATATTTT. This codes for CASSSDPGNTIYF.

The chain has TRBV30 and TRBJ2-1; 9 bases align to TRBD1. CDR3 length: 15 amino acids. CDR1 and CDR2 (germline): GTSNPN, SVGIG (reference sequence). Germline trimming cut 5 bases from V and 1 base from J; bases unmatched to any gene: 6. The chain's CDR3 is CAWQPGQGSYNEQFF. Written as DNA, the CDR3 is TGTGCCTGGCAACCGGGACAGGGTTCCTACAATGAGCAGTTCTTC.

The V and J genes are TRBV6-5 and TRBJ2-5, with 11 bases that match TRBD2. Per the germline V gene, CDR1 is MNHEY and CDR2 is SVGAGI. Germline trimming cut 7 bases from V and 4 bases from J; bases unmatched to any gene: 8. The CDR3 loop spans 15 amino acids. CDR3 sequence reads: CASTVAGGLGETQYF. CDR3 sequence (DNA): TGTGCCAGCACCGTAGCGGGGGGGCTTGGAGAGACCCAGTACTTC.

The J gene is TRBJ1-6, the V gene TRBV7-9; unclear D gene. Trimming pared 1 base from V and 4 bases from J, leaving 5 bases between. Germline V gives CDR1 SEHNR, CDR2 FQNEAQ (reference sequence). This CDR3 region has 14 residues. In DNA form, the CDR3 reads TGTGCCAGCAGCTTAGGCGATTATAATTCACCCCTCCACTTT. It specifies CASSLGDYNSPLHF.

This rearrangement joins TRBV12-3 or TRBV12-4 to TRBJ1-6; D unclear. V lost 3 bases and J lost 16, with 13 bases in between. The CDR3 is 12 residues long. CDR3 sequence (DNA): TGTGCCAGCAGTTTCCTCGACGGAGCACTCCACTTT. It is translated as CASSFLDGALHF.

The V call is TRBV5-1, the J call TRBJ1-2, with 7 bases identical to TRBD1. Germline CDR1 SGHRS, CDR2 YFSETQ. This CDR3 is 13 amino acids long. The V gene end was trimmed by 2 bases and the J gene end by 8 bases; junction bases not matched to a gene: 6. This CDR3 reads CASSLGTDEGYTF. CDR3 bases: TGCGCCAGCAGCTTAGGGACAGATGAGGGCTACACCTTC. Variable domain in full (rest from reference TRBV5-1 and TRBJ1-2): KAGVTQTPRYLIKTRGQQVTLSCSPISGHRSVSWYQQTPGQGLQFLFEYFSETQRNKGNFPGRFSGRQFSNSRSEMNVSTLELGDSALYLCASSLGTDEGYTFGSGTRLTVV.

J is TRBJ2-1 and V is TRBV18, with 9 bases that match TRBD2. Trimming took 3 bases from V and 8 from J; bases not matched to a gene: 5. CDR1 KGHSH and CDR2 LQKENI come from the germline V gene. CDR3 length: 14 residues. In nucleotides, the CDR3 is TGTGCCAGCTCACCTGGCGGGGGGGTGGATGAGCAGTTCTTC. It translates to CASSPGGGVDEQFF.